The rows below give T cell receptor beta chains drawn from one sample of a study of T-cell reconstitution after alpha-beta-depleted transplantation in children. Each CDR3 protein gets one entry after TCRdb re-called the PCR reads with MiXCR. The top ten clones hold over 2.5% of a sample with about 72,000 distinct CDR3 sequences, about 7.3% of them seen once. Sequences were derived from PBMCs from the stem cell graft donor, sampled from the stem cell graft. The receptors stem from a human donor who donated a stem cell graft to a child with acute lymphoblastic leukemia. CDR3s include the opening cysteine and the closing phenylalanine or tryptophan. Fields, in order: J gene, V gene, D gene, clone size, CDR3 DNA, CDR3 protein. A D gene is named only where the DNA matches it firmly. A clone size is listed for some rows: how often the clone was seen (once, few, many), or a class if it is expanded.

j_gene: TRBJ2-2
v_gene: TRBV28
d_gene: -
abundance: many
CDR3nt: TGTGCCACTGGACGGTCGCTTACCGGGGAGCTGTTTTTT
CDR3aa: CATGRSLTGELFF

j_gene: TRBJ2-6
v_gene: TRBV7-3
d_gene: -
abundance: -
CDR3nt: TGTGCCGGCAGCTTAGGTCTCTCTGGGGCCAACGTCCTGACTTTC
CDR3aa: CAGSLGLSGANVLTF

j_gene: TRBJ2-7
v_gene: TRBV6-2/TRBV6-3
d_gene: -
abundance: -
CDR3nt: TGTGCCAGCACCTCTGGGACTGTCCCTCTTCCTTCCTACGAGCAGTACTTC
CDR3aa: CASTSGTVPLPSYEQYF

j_gene: TRBJ2-3
v_gene: TRBV12-3/TRBV12-4
d_gene: -
abundance: many
CDR3nt: TGTGCCAGCACCCGCACAGATACGCAGTATTTT
CDR3aa: CASTRTDTQYF

j_gene: TRBJ1-1
v_gene: TRBV7-2
d_gene: -
abundance: many
CDR3nt: TGTGCCAGCAGCCCCCATGGGGGTGGCACTGAAGCTTTCTTT
CDR3aa: CASSPHGGGTEAFF

j_gene: TRBJ2-2
v_gene: TRBV4-2
d_gene: TRBD2
abundance: few
CDR3nt: TGTGCCAGCAGCCAAGAAAGGGGCGGGGGGAACACCGGGGAGCTGTTTTTT
CDR3aa: CASSQERGGGNTGELFF

j_gene: TRBJ2-7
v_gene: TRBV10-3
d_gene: TRBD1
abundance: many
CDR3nt: TGTGCCAGCCGGGACAGCAGGTACGAGCAGTACTTC
CDR3aa: CASRDSRYEQYF

j_gene: TRBJ1-1
v_gene: TRBV6-2/TRBV6-3
d_gene: TRBD1
abundance: many
CDR3nt: TGTGCCAGCGGCCGGGGACAGGCCACTGAAGCTTTCTTT
CDR3aa: CASGRGQATEAFF

j_gene: TRBJ1-6
v_gene: TRBV5-5
d_gene: -
abundance: few
CDR3nt: TGTGCCAGCAGCCCCCTTTCATGGAGGACATCGAATTCACCCCTCCACTTT
CDR3aa: CASSPLSWRTSNSPLHF

j_gene: TRBJ1-1
v_gene: TRBV4-2
d_gene: -
abundance: few
CDR3nt: TGTGCCAGCAGCCAAGATCTCGGGGGCGTTGAAGCTTTCTTT
CDR3aa: CASSQDLGGVEAFF

j_gene: TRBJ1-2
v_gene: TRBV9
d_gene: TRBD1
abundance: many
CDR3nt: TGTGCCAGCATCGCCGGGACAGACTATGGCTACACCTTC
CDR3aa: CASIAGTDYGYTF

j_gene: TRBJ1-2
v_gene: TRBV27
d_gene: -
abundance: -
CDR3nt: TGTGCCAGCAGTTTGTCAGGACGGGGAGCCTATGGCTACACCTTC
CDR3aa: CASSLSGRGAYGYTF

j_gene: TRBJ1-6
v_gene: TRBV5-6
d_gene: -
abundance: -
CDR3nt: TGTGCCAGCAGCTTGGAGGACAGAAATTCACCCCTCCACTTT
CDR3aa: CASSLEDRNSPLHF

j_gene: TRBJ1-5
v_gene: TRBV15
d_gene: -
abundance: -
CDR3nt: TGTGCCACCAGCAGAGGTGTGCTTCAGCCCCAGCATTTT
CDR3aa: CATSRGVLQPQHF

j_gene: TRBJ1-2
v_gene: TRBV9
d_gene: -
abundance: many
CDR3nt: TGTGCCAGCAGCGTAGGTAGGGCGGCCGAGGGCCTCTATGGCTACACCTTC
CDR3aa: CASSVGRAAEGLYGYTF

j_gene: TRBJ2-1
v_gene: TRBV11-3
d_gene: TRBD2
abundance: -
CDR3nt: TGTGCCAGCAGCTTAGGTTCGACTAGCGGGTATGAGCAGTTCTTC
CDR3aa: CASSLGSTSGYEQFF

j_gene: TRBJ2-1
v_gene: TRBV3-1
d_gene: TRBD2
abundance: few
CDR3nt: TGTGCCAGCTGCGACCCCTCCACTAGCGGGGGTTACAATGAGCAGTTCTTC
CDR3aa: CASCDPSTSGGYNEQFF

j_gene: TRBJ1-2
v_gene: TRBV15
d_gene: -
abundance: many
CDR3nt: TGTGCCACCACCACCGGACGGGGGGGTGGCTATGGCTACACCTTC
CDR3aa: CATTTGRGGGYGYTF

j_gene: TRBJ2-1
v_gene: TRBV20-1
d_gene: -
abundance: many
CDR3nt: TGCAGTGCTAGTCTTATAGAAGGGGCCAATGAGCAGTTCTTC
CDR3aa: CSASLIEGANEQFF

j_gene: TRBJ1-2
v_gene: TRBV7-2
d_gene: TRBD1
abundance: few
CDR3nt: TGTGCCAGCAGCTTAGGAGGGACAGGGGATGGCTACACCTTC
CDR3aa: CASSLGGTGDGYTF

j_gene: TRBJ1-1
v_gene: TRBV19
d_gene: -
abundance: -
CDR3nt: TGTGCCAGTAGTAATAGGCCGGCGATGAACACTGAAGCTTTCTTT
CDR3aa: CASSNRPAMNTEAFF

j_gene: TRBJ1-2
v_gene: TRBV9
d_gene: TRBD1
abundance: many
CDR3nt: TGTGCCAGCAGCGTAGTCTGGGACAGTCCTAACTATGGCTACACCTTC
CDR3aa: CASSVVWDSPNYGYTF

j_gene: TRBJ2-1
v_gene: TRBV15
d_gene: -
abundance: many
CDR3nt: TGTGCCACCAGCAGAGATCGGGACAATGAGCAGTTCTTC
CDR3aa: CATSRDRDNEQFF

j_gene: TRBJ2-2
v_gene: TRBV29-1
d_gene: -
abundance: medium-sized
CDR3nt: TGCAGCGCCCCTCGGGGCCCTCCCGAGGCCGGGGAGCTGTTTTTT
CDR3aa: CSAPRGPPEAGELFF

j_gene: TRBJ1-3
v_gene: TRBV5-1
d_gene: -
abundance: many
CDR3nt: TGCGCCAGCAGCTTGCTTGGCGAAATCTCTGGAAACACCATATATTTT
CDR3aa: CASSLLGEISGNTIYF

j_gene: TRBJ2-7
v_gene: TRBV2
d_gene: -
abundance: few
CDR3nt: TGTGCCACCACCGACGGAAAGCAGTACTTC
CDR3aa: CATTDGKQYF

j_gene: TRBJ1-1
v_gene: TRBV18
d_gene: -
abundance: many
CDR3nt: TGTGCCAGCTCAGATATAACGGGGAACACTGAAGCTTTCTTT
CDR3aa: CASSDITGNTEAFF

j_gene: TRBJ2-7
v_gene: TRBV6-5
d_gene: -
abundance: many
CDR3nt: TGTGCCAGCAGTAATCGACCGGGACCTTACGAGCAGTACTTC
CDR3aa: CASSNRPGPYEQYF

j_gene: TRBJ1-2
v_gene: TRBV6-2/TRBV6-3
d_gene: -
abundance: many
CDR3nt: TGTGCCAGCAGTGTTAAATCGCCGGGAGGCTACACCTTC
CDR3aa: CASSVKSPGGYTF

j_gene: TRBJ2-2
v_gene: TRBV9
d_gene: -
abundance: many
CDR3nt: TGTGCCAGCAGCGTAGAACTACCCGGGGAGCTGTTTTTT
CDR3aa: CASSVELPGELFF

j_gene: TRBJ1-1
v_gene: TRBV14
d_gene: -
abundance: many
CDR3nt: TGTGCCAGCGCGAGCAATTTGAACACTGAAGCTTTCTTT
CDR3aa: CASASNLNTEAFF

j_gene: TRBJ2-2
v_gene: TRBV29-1
d_gene: -
abundance: many
CDR3nt: TGCAGCGTTCAGGGGGGTTCGAACACCGGGGAGCTGTTTTTT
CDR3aa: CSVQGGSNTGELFF

j_gene: TRBJ2-4
v_gene: TRBV15
d_gene: -
abundance: few
CDR3nt: TGTGCCACCAGCAGCCGGGACACCCTAGCCAAAAACATTCAGTACTTC
CDR3aa: CATSSRDTLAKNIQYF

j_gene: TRBJ1-1
v_gene: TRBV6-6
d_gene: -
abundance: -
CDR3nt: TGTGCCAGCAGCTGGACACCGAACACTGAAGCTTTCTTT
CDR3aa: CASSWTPNTEAFF

j_gene: TRBJ1-2
v_gene: TRBV6-2/TRBV6-3
d_gene: -
abundance: many
CDR3nt: TGTGCCAGCAGTTTTGACGGGAACTATGGCTACACCTTC
CDR3aa: CASSFDGNYGYTF

j_gene: TRBJ2-1
v_gene: TRBV7-3
d_gene: -
abundance: -
CDR3nt: TGTGCCAGCAGCTTAGGTGCTGAGCAGTTCTTC
CDR3aa: CASSLGAEQFF

j_gene: TRBJ2-5
v_gene: TRBV20-1
d_gene: -
abundance: many
CDR3nt: TGCAGTGCTAGAGATTTGCGGTACCAAGAGACCCAGTACTTC
CDR3aa: CSARDLRYQETQYF

j_gene: TRBJ2-5
v_gene: TRBV28
d_gene: TRBD2
abundance: many
CDR3nt: TGTGCCAGCCAACCGGGGGGGCAAGAGACCCAGTACTTC
CDR3aa: CASQPGGQETQYF

j_gene: TRBJ2-3
v_gene: TRBV7-2
d_gene: TRBD1
abundance: many
CDR3nt: TGTGCCAGCAGCCGGGGACAGCCTAGCACAGATACGCAGTATTTT
CDR3aa: CASSRGQPSTDTQYF

j_gene: TRBJ1-2
v_gene: TRBV5-8
d_gene: -
abundance: many
CDR3nt: TGTGCCAGCAGCTTGGAGGGGGGCGAGGTCTATGGCTACACCTTC
CDR3aa: CASSLEGGEVYGYTF

j_gene: TRBJ2-7
v_gene: TRBV5-4
d_gene: -
abundance: -
CDR3nt: TGTGCCAGCAGCCACCGTTCGAACCCCTACGAGCAGTACTTC
CDR3aa: CASSHRSNPYEQYF

j_gene: TRBJ1-1
v_gene: TRBV11-2
d_gene: -
abundance: -
CDR3nt: TGTGCCAGCAGCTTAGAGGGGGGGCGCGACACTGAAGCTTTCTTT
CDR3aa: CASSLEGGRDTEAFF

j_gene: TRBJ1-6
v_gene: TRBV6-1
d_gene: -
abundance: many
CDR3nt: TGTGCCAGCAGTCCGGCCCCAACTCTAGATTCACCCCTCCACTTT
CDR3aa: CASSPAPTLDSPLHF

j_gene: TRBJ1-6
v_gene: TRBV27
d_gene: -
abundance: many
CDR3nt: TGTGCCAGCAGTTCCATCGCTCTAAATTCACCCCTCCACTTT
CDR3aa: CASSSIALNSPLHF

j_gene: TRBJ2-1
v_gene: TRBV19
d_gene: TRBD2
abundance: many
CDR3nt: TGTGCCAGTAGTATAGTCGGGACTAGCGGGAGGGTCGATGAGCAGTTCTTC
CDR3aa: CASSIVGTSGRVDEQFF

j_gene: TRBJ2-1
v_gene: TRBV28
d_gene: -
abundance: many
CDR3nt: TGTGCCAGCAGCCAGGGGGGGGGCAATGAGCAGTTCTTC
CDR3aa: CASSQGGGNEQFF

j_gene: TRBJ2-5
v_gene: TRBV5-5
d_gene: -
abundance: many
CDR3nt: TGTGCCAGCAGCTTGTTCCCCCGGGACCCCCTCGGATCCCAGTACTTC
CDR3aa: CASSLFPRDPLGSQYF

j_gene: TRBJ1-4
v_gene: TRBV4-3
d_gene: -
abundance: many
CDR3nt: TGCGCCAGCAGCCAAGATTTGGGAGGTGGAGAAAAACTGTTTTTT
CDR3aa: CASSQDLGGGEKLFF

j_gene: TRBJ2-5
v_gene: TRBV7-9
d_gene: -
abundance: many
CDR3nt: TGTGCCAGCAGCCTGGTCCCGGACGAATTGGAGACCCAGTACTTC
CDR3aa: CASSLVPDELETQYF

j_gene: TRBJ2-7
v_gene: TRBV6-5
d_gene: -
abundance: many
CDR3nt: TGTGCCAGCAGTTACCCAGGGAGGCCCTACGAGCAGTACTTC
CDR3aa: CASSYPGRPYEQYF

j_gene: TRBJ2-1
v_gene: TRBV5-1
d_gene: -
abundance: many
CDR3nt: TGCGCCAGCAGCCCGCGCATCTCATCCCAGGATGCTTACAATGAGCAGTTCTTC
CDR3aa: CASSPRISSQDAYNEQFF